Below, one T cell receptor beta chain is given with its context. What it binds is unknown. The source of the sample is a study of T cell responses to AZD1222 COVID-19 vaccine. Here immunoSEQ multiplex PCR was the method, and the copy in TCRdb shows in-frame clones only, minus some. The sample has 120,000 to 150,000 clones; under 95% are singletons. Study-wide points: White British ancestry dominated among donors, who included more females, and clonal diversity was possibly underestimated. Spike-specific TCR breadth rose after two AZD1222 doses, and depth rose as well.

V was shortened by 3 bases and J by 7 bases, with 9 bases between the two germline ends. Germline CDR1 is LNHNV and CDR2 is YYDKDF (reference sequence). The CDR3 sequence is 12 residues long. The clonotype was recovered from an adult in good health. J is TRBJ2-5 and V is TRBV15; TRBD1 is a possible D gene (5 bases). This material consisted of peripheral blood, taken on day 0 of AZD1222 vaccination. The CDR3, as DNA: TGTGCCACCAGCAGCGTCACAGGGACCCAGTACTTC. Residues: CATSSVTGTQYF. Supplemented by reference TRBV15 and TRBJ2-5, the full variable domain reads DAMVIQNPRYQVTQFGKPVTLSCSQTLNHNVMYWYQQKSSQAPKLLFHYYDKDFNNEADTPDNFQSRRPNTSFCFLDIRSPGLGDTAMYLCATSSVTGTQYFGPGTRLLVL.